These T cell receptor beta chains were read from a single sample in a study of OX40 agonist ivuxolimab in advanced cancers. Generated by immunoSEQ multiplex PCR, the TCRdb table keeps only in-frame clones and is missing some. The sample lists just over 50,000 clones, about nine tenths occurring once. Sample: CD4+ or CD8+ T cells sorted from blood, taken in a trial of the OX40 agonist ivuxolimab. The receptors were gathered from an adult with an advanced solid tumor such as melanoma, head and neck, liver or kidney cancer. The CDR3 runs from the conserved cysteine through the conserved F or W. D genes are given only for firm matches.

v_gene,d_gene,j_gene,CDR3aa
TRBV19,-,TRBJ1-6,CASSIRNIGSYYSPLHF
TRBV30,TRBD1,TRBJ1-6,CAWEGAHNSPLHF
TRBV5-1,-,TRBJ2-5,CASSPPGTQETQYF
TRBV19,TRBD1,TRBJ2-1,CASSIGTESEQFF
TRBV5-5,-,TRBJ1-5,CASSLGSSNQPQHF
TRBV5-6,-,TRBJ1-3,CASSPGITRGNTIYF
TRBV7-9,TRBD2,TRBJ2-1,CASSDRLASNNEQFF
TRBV11-3,-,TRBJ1-1,CASSLSLNTEAFF
TRBV5-1,TRBD1,TRBJ2-7,CASSLNRGDAKYF
TRBV7-3,-,TRBJ1-2,CASSLTPGQPYGYTF
TRBV1,-,TRBJ2-7,CTSSPRSRNYEQYF
TRBV27,TRBD1,TRBJ2-5,CASRLSRGQGETQYF
TRBV19,-,TRBJ2-5,CASSIQGGVSETQYF
TRBV6-6,-,TRBJ2-3,CASSLRDTDSTDTQYF